This is a list of T cell receptor beta chains from one sample in a study of blood T cell repertoires in COVID-19. Repertoires were generated with immunoSEQ multiplex PCR, while TCRdb's copy carries only in-frame clones and drops some. The table lists 150,000 or so clones, 75% to 90% of them singletons. Specimen: peripheral blood. Receptors were obtained from a man between 18 and 35 years old with COVID-19, enrolled during active disease. CDR3s include the opening cysteine and the closing phenylalanine or tryptophan. D genes are given only for firm matches. A clone size is listed for some rows: how often the clone was seen (once, few, many), or a class if it is expanded.

v_call	j_call	d_call	clone_size	cdr3_aa	cdr3_nt
TRBV7-7	TRBJ2-2	TRBD2	-	CASSLGLAGTGELFF	TGTGCCAGCAGCTTAGGACTAGCAGGCACCGGGGAGCTGTTTTTT
TRBV28	TRBJ1-1	-	-	CASSRFTEAFF	TGTGCCAGCAGTCGGTTCACTGAAGCTTTCTTT
TRBV5-1	TRBJ2-3	TRBD2	-	CASSLKTSGDTDTQYF	TGCGCCAGCAGCTTGAAGACTAGCGGGGACACAGATACGCAGTATTTT
TRBV6-6	TRBJ2-7	-	-	CASSPGTPYSYEQYF	TGTGCCAGCAGTCCCGGGACTCCGTACTCCTACGAGCAGTACTTC
TRBV2	TRBJ2-1	-	-	CASSGGPYNEQFF	TGTGCCAGCAGTGGGGGGCCCTACAATGAGCAGTTCTTC
TRBV28	TRBJ2-2	TRBD2	-	CAILAGVSGELFF	TGTGCCATCCTAGCGGGAGTTTCAGGGGAGCTGTTTTTT
TRBV6-6	TRBJ2-2	TRBD1	once	CASRLGQGDTGELFF	TGTGCCAGCAGGCTCGGACAGGGCGACACCGGGGAGCTGTTTTTT
TRBV2	TRBJ2-7	-	once	CASIRDIGYEQYF	TGTGCCAGCATCCGGGACATCGGGTACGAGCAGTACTTC
TRBV4-3	TRBJ2-2	-	-	CASSQDGLPNTGELFF	TGCGCCAGCAGCCAAGATGGGCTACCGAACACCGGGGAGCTGTTTTTT
TRBV21-1	TRBJ1-2	-	-	CASSKTRDGYTF	TGTGCCAGCAGCAAAACACGGGATGGCTACACCTTC
TRBV7-9	TRBJ2-1	-	-	CASSLVGQGWNEQFF	TGTGCCAGCAGCTTAGTCGGGCAGGGTTGGAATGAGCAGTTCTTC
TRBV4-2	TRBJ1-1	TRBD1	once	CASSQEKGAVNTEAFF	TGTGCCAGCAGCCAAGAGAAGGGGGCTGTGAACACTGAAGCTTTCTTT
TRBV7-6	TRBJ2-1	TRBD1	-	CASSSGTGDYNEQFF	TGTGCCAGCAGCTCCGGGACAGGAGATTACAATGAGCAGTTCTTC
TRBV5-6	TRBJ2-7	-	-	CASWGPGELSYEQYF	TGTGCCAGCTGGGGTCCGGGGGAATTGTCCTACGAGCAGTACTTC
TRBV12-3/TRBV12-4	TRBJ2-1	-	-	CASSPLDRPNFF	TGTGCCAGCAGTCCCCTCGACAGGCCCAATTTCTTC
TRBV2	TRBJ1-5	-	few	CASSEDIYQPQHF	TGTGCCAGCAGTGAGGACATATATCAGCCCCAGCATTTT
TRBV3-1/TRBV3-2	TRBJ1-6	TRBD1	-	CASSPRTGVENNSPLHF	TGTGCCAGCAGCCCCCGGACAGGGGTAGAGAATAATTCACCCCTCCACTTT
TRBV19	TRBJ1-2	TRBD1	-	CASSTPLDRVKYGYTF	TGTGCCAGTAGTACCCCATTGGACAGGGTAAAATATGGCTACACCTTC
TRBV24-1	TRBJ2-2	TRBD2	-	CATSDPGLAESTGELFF	TGTGCCACCAGTGATCCGGGACTAGCGGAGTCCACCGGGGAGCTGTTTTTT
TRBV3-1/TRBV3-2	TRBJ1-2	TRBD1	-	CASSWGPDRAGYTF	TGTGCCAGCAGCTGGGGACCGGACAGGGCTGGCTACACCTTC
TRBV3-1/TRBV3-2	TRBJ2-1	TRBD2	-	CASSPREGGYNEQFF	TGTGCCAGCAGCCCCCGGGAGGGAGGGTACAATGAGCAGTTCTTC
TRBV7-2	TRBJ2-3	TRBD2	-	CASSLYREEADTQYF	TGTGCCAGCAGCTTATACCGGGAGGAGGCAGATACGCAGTATTTT
TRBV27	TRBJ1-2	TRBD1	-	CASSSYRDRGLSGYTF	TGTGCCAGCAGTTCTTACCGGGACAGGGGTCTCTCTGGCTACACCTTC
TRBV25-1	TRBJ2-1	-	-	CASSDGARAYYNEQFF	TGTGCCAGCAGTGATGGGGCCAGGGCCTACTACAATGAGCAGTTCTTC
TRBV11-2	TRBJ1-1	-	few	CASSPGSTQAFF	TGTGCCAGCAGCCCAGGGTCGACTCAAGCTTTCTTT
TRBV29-1	TRBJ2-1	TRBD2	-	CSVQGLAGFKGHEQFF	TGCAGCGTCCAGGGACTAGCGGGATTTAAGGGCCATGAGCAGTTCTTC
TRBV20-1	TRBJ2-3	-	-	CSASTANTQYF	TGCAGTGCTTCAACAGCCAATACGCAGTATTTT
TRBV28	TRBJ2-7	-	-	CASSSPSESSYEQYF	TGTGCCAGCAGTTCTCCTAGCGAATCTAGTTACGAGCAGTACTTC
TRBV7-9	TRBJ2-7	TRBD1	-	CASSPRQGAIYEQYF	TGTGCCAGCAGTCCTCGACAGGGGGCGATATACGAGCAGTACTTC
TRBV28	TRBJ2-7	-	-	CASSPMAGFIYEQYF	TGTGCCAGCAGCCCCATGGCGGGCTTCATCTACGAGCAGTACTTC
TRBV18	TRBJ1-3	TRBD1	-	CASSIQGPASGNTIYF	TGTGCCAGCTCCATACAGGGGCCTGCCTCTGGAAACACCATATATTTT
TRBV18	TRBJ2-1	TRBD2	-	CASSQIAGEGNEQFF	TGTGCCAGCTCACAGATAGCGGGAGAGGGGAATGAGCAGTTCTTC
TRBV5-1	TRBJ1-1	TRBD1	few	CASSLTPQGVAEAFF	TGCGCCAGCAGCTTGACCCCACAGGGGGTTGCTGAAGCTTTCTTT
TRBV7-2	TRBJ2-7	TRBD2	-	CASSLPREGKYEQYF	TGTGCCAGCAGCTTACCGCGGGAGGGCAAGTACGAGCAGTACTTC
TRBV30	TRBJ1-6	-	-	CAWLGRNSPLHF	TGTGCCTGGTTGGGGCGGAATTCACCCCTCCACTTT
TRBV4-3	TRBJ2-7	-	-	CASSQDGLEGSYEQYF	TGCGCCAGCAGCCAAGATGGGTTGGAGGGATCCTACGAGCAGTACTTC
TRBV28	TRBJ2-7	TRBD1	-	CASSSGDRVSPPSYEQYF	TGTGCCAGCAGTTCGGGGGACAGGGTGTCCCCACCCTCCTACGAGCAGTACTTC
TRBV6-1	TRBJ2-7	TRBD2	-	CASSEGKRLADKSYEQYF	TGTGCCAGCAGTGAAGGGAAGAGACTAGCAGACAAATCCTACGAGCAGTACTTC
TRBV5-8	TRBJ2-7	-	-	CASSLYRIQRYEQYF	TGTGCCAGCAGCCTGTACAGGATACAACGCTACGAGCAGTACTTC
TRBV4-1	TRBJ2-1	TRBD2	-	CASSPEKGLAVYNEQFF	TGCGCCAGCAGCCCCGAGAAGGGACTAGCGGTTTACAATGAGCAGTTCTTC
TRBV5-8	TRBJ2-2	TRBD2	-	CASSTGLAGITGELFF	TGTGCCAGCAGCACTGGACTAGCGGGCATCACCGGGGAGCTGTTTTTT
TRBV5-4	TRBJ1-2	-	-	CASSFQDSRYGYTF	TGTGCCAGCAGCTTCCAGGACAGCCGCTATGGCTACACCTTC
TRBV24-1	TRBJ1-3	-	once	CATSDPRRTASGNTIYF	TGTGCCACCAGTGATCCAAGGAGGACAGCCTCTGGAAACACCATATATTTT
TRBV6-5	TRBJ1-2	TRBD1	-	CASSRTGTGVGYTF	TGTGCCAGCAGCCGCACCGGGACAGGGGTAGGCTACACCTTC
TRBV12-3/TRBV12-4	TRBJ2-5	-	-	CASSVDSQETQYF	TGTGCCAGCAGTGTCGACAGCCAAGAGACCCAGTACTTC
TRBV4-2	TRBJ2-1	-	-	CASSQERLAVSYNEQFF	TGTGCCAGCAGCCAAGAACGCTTAGCGGTCTCCTACAATGAGCAGTTCTTC
TRBV19	TRBJ1-2	TRBD1	-	CASRYDPTGGRYGYTF	TGTGCCAGTAGATATGATCCGACAGGGGGAAGGTATGGCTACACCTTC
TRBV27	TRBJ2-5	TRBD2	-	CASSIYGGLAGAAAGQTQYF	TGTGCCAGCAGTATATACGGGGGACTAGCGGGAGCAGCCGCCGGCCAGACCCAGTACTTC
TRBV14	TRBJ1-1	TRBD1	once	CASIGGQGMTEAFF	TGTGCCAGCATTGGGGGACAGGGGATGACTGAAGCTTTCTTT
TRBV7-9	TRBJ2-7	TRBD2	-	CASSTRLAAEQYF	TGTGCCAGCAGCACCCGACTAGCAGCCGAGCAGTACTTC
TRBV3-1/TRBV3-2	TRBJ1-5	-	-	CASSLQRVGNQPQHF	TGTGCCAGCAGCTTACAACGGGTGGGCAATCAGCCCCAGCATTTT
TRBV5-1	TRBJ2-3	-	-	CATAFAAPNTDTQYF	TGCGCCACCGCCTTTGCGGCCCCGAACACAGATACGCAGTATTTT
TRBV7-9	TRBJ1-4	TRBD1	-	CASSPGQGSSGNEKLLF	TGTGCCAGCAGCCCGGGACAGGGCTCTAGCGGTAATGAAAAACTGCTTTTT
TRBV7-2	TRBJ1-1	-	-	CASSFRRGTEAFF	TGTGCCAGCAGCTTCCGAAGAGGCACTGAAGCTTTCTTT
TRBV19	TRBJ2-2	TRBD1	-	CASSIPLDRGDTGELFF	TGTGCCAGTAGTATCCCCCTCGACAGGGGGGACACCGGGGAGCTGTTTTTT
TRBV20-1	TRBJ2-1	-	-	CSAPRNEQFF	TGCAGTGCTCCCCGGAATGAGCAGTTCTTC
TRBV9	TRBJ1-1	TRBD1	-	CASSVEGQGKDTEAFF	TGTGCCAGCAGCGTTGAAGGACAGGGTAAGGACACTGAAGCTTTCTTT
TRBV5-1	TRBJ1-3	TRBD1	-	CASSPRTGGEGNTIYF	TGCGCCAGCAGCCCCCGGACAGGAGGAGAAGGAAACACCATATATTTT